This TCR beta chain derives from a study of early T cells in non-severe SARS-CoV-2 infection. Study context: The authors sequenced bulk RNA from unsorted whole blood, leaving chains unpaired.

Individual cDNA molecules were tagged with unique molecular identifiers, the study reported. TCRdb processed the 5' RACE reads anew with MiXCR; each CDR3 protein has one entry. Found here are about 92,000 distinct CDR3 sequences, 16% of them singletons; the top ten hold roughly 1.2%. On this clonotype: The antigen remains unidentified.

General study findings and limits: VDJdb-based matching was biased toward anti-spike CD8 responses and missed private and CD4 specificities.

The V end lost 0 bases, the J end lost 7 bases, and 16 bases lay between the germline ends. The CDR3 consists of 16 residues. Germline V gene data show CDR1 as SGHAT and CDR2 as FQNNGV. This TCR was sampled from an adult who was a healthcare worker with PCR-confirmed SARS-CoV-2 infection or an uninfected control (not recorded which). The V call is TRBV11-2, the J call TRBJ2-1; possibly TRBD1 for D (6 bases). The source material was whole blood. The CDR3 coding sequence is TGTGCCAGCAGCTTAGAAGGGCCAGGGGTAATAAATGAGCAGTTCTTC. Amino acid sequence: CASSLEGPGVINEQFF.